This TCR beta chain was profiled in a study of cytomegalovirus exposure and HLA in healthy donors. Sequencing was performed with immunoSEQ multiplex PCR; in TCRdb, only in-frame clones are kept and a portion is missing. The sample has a few hundred thousand clones; roughly 88% are singletons. With V trimmed by 5 bases and J by 7 bases, 8 bases remained unmatched. Looked up from germline, CDR1 is SGHVS and CDR2 is FNYEAQ. The CDR3 sequence is 14 residues long. This chain uses TRBV7-6 with TRBJ2-7; TRBD1 matches at 10 bases. The TCR sequence derives from a woman between 18 and 30 years old in good health and CMV-seronegative. Specimen: PBMCs. The CDR3 sequence: CASSPRDRGREQYF. In nucleotides, the CDR3 is TGTGCCAGCAGCCCCCGGGACAGGGGTAGAGAGCAGTACTTC.